Sequencing of this T cell receptor (delta chain) was carried out in a study of γδ T cells in repeated Plasmodium falciparum infection. This clone occurred a few times. Given a far larger clone just one base away, this is likely a sequencing read error. This specimen includes other DNA sequences encoding the same CDR3. TCRdb re-processed the multiplex PCR reads using CATT. Among more than 70,000 delta-chain clones listed, over 0.75% were seen once. Sequences were obtained from gamma-delta T cells from blood. The sequence derives from a pool of human donors (malaria-infected and uninfected, not separated).

The chain's CDR3 is CALGEKIIGILTFTDKLIF. The CDR3, as DNA: TGTGCTCTTGGGGAAAAAATCATCGGGATACTAACTTTCACCGATAAACTCATCTTT. The chain uses TRDV1 and TRDJ1; 7 positions agree with TRDD3. J was trimmed by 1 base and V by 2 bases; bases with no gene match: 16. The CDR3 contains 19 residues. CDR1 and CDR2 (germline): TSWWSYY, QGS.